This TCR beta chain was identified in a study of blood T cell repertoires in COVID-19. TCRdb's copy holds only in-frame clones and misses some; the assay was immunoSEQ multiplex PCR. Seen here are fewer than 300,000 clones, about nine tenths observed once, and the top ten hold around 12%. Germline lookup yields CDR1 WNHNN and CDR2 SYGVQD (reference sequence). This CDR3 has 16 residues. Unmatched junction bases numbered 7, after V lost 2 bases and J lost 4 bases. The sample consisted of peripheral blood. V gene TRBV10-1 combines with J gene TRBJ1-3; 8 bases match TRBD1. This receptor was identified in a woman aged 25 to 39 with COVID-19, enrolled during active disease. The CDR3 spells CASSEPYRGSGNTIYF. In DNA, the CDR3 is TGCGCCAGCAGTGAGCCGTACAGGGGGTCGGGAAACACCATATATTTT.